Listed here are 7 T cell receptor beta chains from one sample, sequenced in a study of shared clonotypes between healthy human individuals. Only in-frame clones appear in the TCRdb table, and some are missing; sequencing was by immunoSEQ multiplex PCR. The sample yields over a million clones, approximately 70% seen once. Sequencing was performed on memory CD4+ T cells sorted from blood. The subset is: CD45RA-negative fraction. The receptors shown here come from a man between 18 and 35 years old in good health.

This clone was detected a few times. This chain links TRBV19 with TRBJ1-1; a weak D match, TRBD1 (6 bases). Germline V gene data show CDR1 as LNHDA and CDR2 as SQIVND (reference sequence). V lost 4 bases and J lost 11, with 14 bases in between. The CDR3 is 12 amino acids. CDR3 amino acids: CASSTVQGIAFF. The CDR3, as DNA: TGTGCCAGTAGTACCGTTCAGGGGATCGCTTTCTTT.

The chain is built from TRBV9 and TRBJ1-6; tentative D call: TRBD1 (5 bases). This CDR3 comprises 16 residues. Per the germline V gene, CDR1 is SGDLS and CDR2 is YYNGEE. Deletions cut 3 bases from V and 0 bases from J, with 10 bases between. The CDR3 sequence: CASSAADSSYNSPLHF. The CDR3 DNA follows: TGTGCCAGCAGCGCGGCAGACAGCTCCTATAATTCACCCCTCCACTTT.

This clone has a handful of counts. The chain employs TRBV4-3 and TRBJ2-1; D possibly corresponds to TRBD2 (5 bases). The germline V gene encodes CDR1 LGHNA and CDR2 YSLEER. V lost 3 bases and J 8 bases, leaving 20 bases between the germline ends. This CDR3 has 16 residues. CDR3 residues: CASSHPSGLASDEQFF. The CDR3 region has the DNA TGCGCCAGCAGCCACCCCTCAGGTCTAGCAAGCGATGAGCAGTTCTTC.

The sample holds one count of this clone. The chain uses TRBV5-1 and TRBJ1-2; 9 bases fit TRBD1. This CDR3 is built from 15 residues. Looked up from germline, CDR1 is SGHRS and CDR2 is YFSETQ. The V and J ends lost 0 bases and 1 base, in that order; junction bases with no gene match: 1. The DNA for the CDR3 is TGCGCCAGCAGCTTGGGGGACAGGGATAACTATGGCTACACCTTC. This encodes CASSLGDRDNYGYTF. Full variable domain (rest looked up from reference TRBV5-1 and TRBJ1-2): KAGVTQTPRYLIKTRGQQVTLSCSPISGHRSVSWYQQTPGQGLQFLFEYFSETQRNKGNFPGRFSGRQFSNSRSEMNVSTLELGDSALYLCASSLGDRDNYGYTFGSGTRLTVV.

The genes are TRBV29-1 and TRBJ2-2; D remains unclear. Per germline, CDR1 SQVTM and CDR2 ANQGSEA. V was cut by 5 bases and J by 5 bases, with 15 bases left in between. The CDR3 is 14 residues long. CDR3 sequence (DNA): TGCAGCGTTCCCCTAGGGTTGGGTACCGGGGAGCTGTTTTTT. Its protein product is CSVPLGLGTGELFF.

This clone appeared once. The genes are TRBV30 and TRBJ2-7; possible D gene TRBD1, 7 bases. V was clipped by 4 bases and J by 5 bases, with 18 bases between them. Germline V gene sequence: CDR1 GTSNPN, CDR2 SVGIG (reference sequence). The CDR3 totals 14 residues. The CDR3 sequence: CAWTKAGQPHEQYF. CDR3 sequence (DNA): TGTGCCTGGACCAAGGCGGGACAGCCCCACGAGCAGTACTTC. Combining the CDR3 with reference TRBV30 and TRBJ2-7 gives the whole variable domain SQTIHQWPATLVQPVGSPLSLECTVEGTSNPNLYWYRQAAGRGLQLLFYSVGIGQISSEVPQNLSASRPQDRQFILSSKKLLLSDSGFYLCAWTKAGQPHEQYFGPGTRLTVT.

Notes on this clone: Within the sample, other DNA sequences also encode this same CDR3. The V and J genes are TRBV5-1 and TRBJ1-4; 10 positions agree with TRBD1. In germline, CDR1 is SGHRS, CDR2 YFSETQ. J was trimmed by 8 bases and V by 2 bases; bases with no gene match: 3. This CDR3 spans 14 amino acids. This CDR3 is CASSFGQGGEKLFF. The CDR3 coding sequence is TGCGCCAGCAGCTTTGGACAGGGGGGAGAAAAACTGTTTTTT.